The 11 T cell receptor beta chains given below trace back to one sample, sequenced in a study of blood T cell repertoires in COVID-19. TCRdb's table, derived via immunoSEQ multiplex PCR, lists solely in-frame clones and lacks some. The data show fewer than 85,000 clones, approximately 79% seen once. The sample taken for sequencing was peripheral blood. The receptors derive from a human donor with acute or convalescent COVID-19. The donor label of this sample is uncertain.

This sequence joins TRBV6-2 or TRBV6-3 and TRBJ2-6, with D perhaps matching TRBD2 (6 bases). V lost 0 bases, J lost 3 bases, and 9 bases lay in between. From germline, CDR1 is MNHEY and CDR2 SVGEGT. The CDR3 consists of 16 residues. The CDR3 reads CASSYSGGGGANVLTF. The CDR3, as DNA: TGTGCCAGCAGTTACTCCGGGGGAGGTGGGGCCAACGTCCTGACTTTC.

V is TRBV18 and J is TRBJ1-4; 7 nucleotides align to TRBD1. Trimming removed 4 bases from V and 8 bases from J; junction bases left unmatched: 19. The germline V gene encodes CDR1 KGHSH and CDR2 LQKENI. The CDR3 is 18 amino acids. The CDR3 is CASSQITIAGTDTEKLFF. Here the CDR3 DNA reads TGTGCCAGCTCACAGATAACAATTGCCGGGACAGATACCGAAAAACTGTTTTTT.

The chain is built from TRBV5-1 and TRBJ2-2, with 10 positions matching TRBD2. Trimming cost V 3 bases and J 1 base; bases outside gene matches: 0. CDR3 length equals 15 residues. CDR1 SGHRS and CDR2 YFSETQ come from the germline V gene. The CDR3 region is CASSWTSGNTGELFF. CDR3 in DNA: TGCGCCAGCAGCTGGACTAGCGGGAACACCGGGGAGCTGTTTTTT.

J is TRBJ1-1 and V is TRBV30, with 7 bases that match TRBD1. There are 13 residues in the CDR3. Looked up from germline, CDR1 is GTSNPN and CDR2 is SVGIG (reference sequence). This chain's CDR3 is CAYIQGGWTEAFF. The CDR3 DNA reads TGTGCTTACATACAAGGGGGCTGGACTGAAGCTTTCTTT.

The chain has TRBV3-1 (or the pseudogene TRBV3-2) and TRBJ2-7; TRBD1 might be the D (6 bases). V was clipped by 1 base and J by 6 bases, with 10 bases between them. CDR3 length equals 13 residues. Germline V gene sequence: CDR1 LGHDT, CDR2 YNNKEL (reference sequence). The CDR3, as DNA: TGTGCCAGCAGCCAAGTGACAGGAGGCGAGCAGTACTTC. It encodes CASSQVTGGEQYF.

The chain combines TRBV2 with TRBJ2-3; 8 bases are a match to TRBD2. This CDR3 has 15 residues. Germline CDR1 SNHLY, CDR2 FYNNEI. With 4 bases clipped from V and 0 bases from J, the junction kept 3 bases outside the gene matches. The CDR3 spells CASSVASGSTDTQYF. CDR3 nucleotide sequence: TGTGCCAGCAGTGTTGCTAGCGGGAGCACAGATACGCAGTATTTT.

CDR3 sequence: CASSPDRGQGYTF. As DNA, the CDR3 is TGTGCCAGCAGTCCGGACAGGGGGCAAGGCTACACCTTC. The rearrangement links TRBV6-4 to TRBJ1-2, with 11 bases fitting TRBD1. The V gene's germline CDR1 is MRHNA and CDR2 SNTAGT. CDR3 length equals 13 residues. J lost 8 bases, V lost 5 bases, and 4 bases had no gene match.

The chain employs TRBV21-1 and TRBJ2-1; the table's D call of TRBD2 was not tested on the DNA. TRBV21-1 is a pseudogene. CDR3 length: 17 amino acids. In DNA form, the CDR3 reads TGTGCCAGCAGCATATTTTTAGCGGGAGTGATCGACAATGAGCAGTTCTTC. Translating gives CASSIFLAGVIDNEQFF.

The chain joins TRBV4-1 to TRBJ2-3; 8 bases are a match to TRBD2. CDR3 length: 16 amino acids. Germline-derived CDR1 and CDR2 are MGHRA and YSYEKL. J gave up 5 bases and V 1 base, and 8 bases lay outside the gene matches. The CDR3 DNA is TGCGCCAGCAGCCAAGGTGGAGCGGGAGTTCAAGATACGCAGTATTTT. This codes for CASSQGGAGVQDTQYF.

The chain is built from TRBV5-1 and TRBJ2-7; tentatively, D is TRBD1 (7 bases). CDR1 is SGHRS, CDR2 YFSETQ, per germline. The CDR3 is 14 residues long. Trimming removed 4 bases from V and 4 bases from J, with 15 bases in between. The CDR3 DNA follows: TGCGCCAGCAGCCTGGAGGGACAGAATTACGAGCAGTACGTC. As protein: CASSLEGQNYEQYV.

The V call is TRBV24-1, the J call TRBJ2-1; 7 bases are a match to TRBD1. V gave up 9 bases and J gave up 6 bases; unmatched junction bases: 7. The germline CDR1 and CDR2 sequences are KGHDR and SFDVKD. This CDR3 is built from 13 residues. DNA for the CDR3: TGTGCCACCGGAGACAGGGTGGGCAATGAGCAGTTCTTC. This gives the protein CATGDRVGNEQFF.